A selection of T cell receptor beta chains follows, all from one sample in a study of CD4 T cells in relation to SARS-CoV-2 and coronaviruses. No antigen has been assigned to these receptors. Profiling relied on immunoSEQ multiplex PCR, and the TCRdb table lists in-frame clones only, not all of them. Counted here are around 15,000 clones, roughly 80% occurring once; the ten biggest clones make up 8% to 10%. Sequencing used CD4+ T cells from PBMCs, cultured in vitro. These receptors were taken from a human donor in good health. Each CDR3 is given with its conserved first and last residue. The D gene is left open where the match is weak. Clone size is stated in some rows and not others, as once, few, many or a class when expanded.

v_gene	abundance	d_gene	j_gene	CDR3aa	CDR3nt
TRBV6-7	-	-	TRBJ1-5	CASSYRDRSLSVGNQPQHF	TGTGCCAGCAGTTACCGCGACAGGTCTCTGTCTGTTGGCAATCAGCCCCAGCATTTT
TRBV29-1	-	-	TRBJ2-1	CSVQGRGSYNEQFF	TGCAGCGTGCAGGGAAGAGGCTCCTACAATGAGCAGTTCTTC
TRBV3-1/TRBV3-2	-	TRBD2	TRBJ2-5	CASSQGGGLAGGATETQYF	TGTGCCAGCAGCCAAGGGGGGGGACTAGCGGGAGGTGCGACGGAGACCCAGTACTTC
TRBV11-3	few	-	TRBJ2-5	CASSLGGRTGTQETQYF	TGTGCCAGCAGCTTAGGCGGGAGGACAGGAACGCAAGAGACCCAGTACTTC
TRBV5-1	-	-	TRBJ2-2	CASSAGAANTGELFF	TGCGCCAGCAGCGCGGGGGCTGCGAACACCGGGGAGCTGTTTTTT
TRBV9	-	-	TRBJ1-1	CASSPGPTGVNTEAFF	TGTGCCAGCAGCCCAGGTCCGACAGGTGTGAACACTGAAGCTTTCTTT
TRBV5-1	-	-	TRBJ1-3	CASSLGGPGNTIYF	TGCGCCAGCAGCTTGGGGGGCCCTGGAAACACCATATATTTT
TRBV5-4	-	-	TRBJ2-3	CASSLKGVLRPPDTQYF	TGTGCCAGCAGCTTAAAGGGAGTTCTCAGGCCCCCAGATACGCAGTATTTT
TRBV6-2/TRBV6-3	-	-	TRBJ2-2	CASSYSGRSTGELFF	TGTGCCAGCAGTTATAGTGGGCGAAGCACCGGGGAGCTGTTTTTT
TRBV9	-	-	TRBJ2-6	CASSVNGGNSGANVLTF	TGTGCCAGCAGCGTAAACGGCGGAAACTCTGGGGCCAACGTCCTGACTTTC
TRBV2	-	TRBD2	TRBJ2-7	CASNPTGGYSYEQYF	TGTGCCAGCAATCCTACGGGGGGGTACTCCTACGAGCAGTACTTC
TRBV2	-	-	TRBJ2-5	CADGGQGGETQYF	TGTGCCGACGGGGGCCAAGGAGGAGAGACCCAGTACTTC
TRBV12-2	-	-	TRBJ2-5	CASRLAPRGEETQYF	TGTGCAAGTCGCTTAGCGCCCAGGGGGGAAGAGACCCAGTACTTC
TRBV6-4	-	-	TRBJ1-5	CASSEGGGRPQHF	TGTGCCAGCAGTGAGGGAGGCGGACGGCCCCAGCATTTT
TRBV28	once	TRBD1	TRBJ2-7	CASGQVYEQYF	TGTGCCAGCGGACAGGTCTACGAGCAGTACTTC
TRBV15	-	-	TRBJ2-6	CATSRLGSGANVLTF	TGTGCCACCAGCAGACTTGGGTCTGGGGCCAACGTCCTGACTTTC
TRBV10-1	-	-	TRBJ1-5	CASSELVNQPQHF	TGCGCCAGCAGTGAGTTAGTCAATCAGCCCCAGCATTTT
TRBV28	once	-	TRBJ2-7	CASSPWGAAVHEQYF	TGTGCCAGCAGTCCTTGGGGGGCCGCCGTCCACGAGCAGTACTTC
TRBV4-1	-	-	TRBJ2-2	CASSRHANTGELFF	TGCGCCAGCAGCCGCCATGCGAACACCGGGGAGCTGTTTTTT
TRBV6-5	-	-	TRBJ1-1	CASSNTGNTEAFF	TGTGCCAGCAGTAACACAGGGAACACTGAAGCTTTCTTT
TRBV5-1	-	-	TRBJ2-3	CASSYYSTDTQYF	TGCGCCAGCTCCTACTATAGCACAGATACGCAGTATTTT
TRBV19	-	TRBD2	TRBJ2-5	CASSAGTSEQETQYF	TGTGCCAGTAGTGCCGGGACTAGTGAGCAAGAGACCCAGTACTTC